The next 7 T cell receptor beta chains were all read from a single sample in a study of blood T cell repertoires in COVID-19. TCRdb's copy holds only in-frame clones and misses some; the assay was immunoSEQ multiplex PCR. The data hold under 250,000 clones, with around 92% observed a single time. The specimen sequenced was PBMCs or T cells enriched from blood (not recorded which). The receptors were sampled from a woman aged 25-40 years with acute COVID-19.

Only one count was recorded for this clone. The chain employs TRBV11-2 and TRBJ2-5; D is unresolved. This CDR3 spans 13 amino acids. Looked up from germline, CDR1 is SGHAT and CDR2 is FQNNGV. V lost 3 bases and J 5 bases, leaving 10 bases between the germline ends. The CDR3 coding sequence is TGTGCCAGCAGCTTGCCCAGCGCGGAGACCCAGTACTTC. Protein product: CASSLPSAETQYF.

The rearrangement links TRBV12-3 or TRBV12-4 to TRBJ1-2, with 8 bases lining up with TRBD1. V shed 6 bases and J 7 bases; nucleotides not matched to a gene: 7. There are 13 residues in the CDR3. CDR3 sequence reads: CASRNQGAGGYTF. The CDR3 DNA sequence: TGTGCCAGCAGGAATCAGGGGGCGGGTGGCTACACCTTC.

The chain links TRBV12-3 or TRBV12-4 to TRBJ1-1; D is ambiguous. V was clipped by 5 bases and J by 11 bases, with 15 bases between them. The CDR3 has 12 amino acids. CDR3: CASSPEGVAAFF. The CDR3 DNA follows: TGTGCCAGCAGTCCCGAGGGCGTGGCCGCTTTCTTT.

This clone was counted once. The same CDR3 arises from other DNA sequences in this sample as well. The rearrangement links TRBV3-1 (or the pseudogene TRBV3-2) to TRBJ1-5; no clear D gene. V lost 1 base, J lost 5 bases, and 3 bases lay in between. The length of the CDR3 is 12 residues. From germline, CDR1 is LGHDT and CDR2 YNNKEL (reference sequence). CDR3 DNA: TGTGCCAGCAGCCAAGCCGATCAGCCCCAGCATTTT. Encoded protein: CASSQADQPQHF.

This clone is a singleton in its sample. V usage is TRBV19 and J usage is TRBJ1-1; 7 bases match TRBD1. The CDR3 loop spans 14 amino acids. J lost 3 bases, V lost 7 bases, and 8 bases had no gene match. Germline loops: CDR1 LNHDA, CDR2 SQIVND (reference sequence). The CDR3 sequence is CASTLRTGDTEAFF. CDR3 in DNA: TGTGCCAGTACCCTACGAACAGGGGACACTGAAGCTTTCTTT.

This rearrangement joins TRBV3-1 (or the pseudogene TRBV3-2) to TRBJ1-1; D gene uncertain. CDR1 LGHDT and CDR2 YNNKEL come from the germline V gene (reference sequence). V was trimmed by 4 bases and J by 2 bases, leaving 8 bases between them. The CDR3 extends over 13 amino acids. CDR3 sequence: CASSLGLNTEAFF. In DNA, the CDR3 is TGTGCCAGCAGCCTTGGACTTAACACTGAAGCTTTCTTT.

This chain connects TRBV4-2 to TRBJ1-2; D perhaps matches TRBD1 (5 bases). The germline CDR1 and CDR2 sequences are LGHNA and YNFKEQ. V lost 1 base, J lost 4 bases, and 13 bases lay in between. This CDR3 has 15 amino acids. The CDR3 region has the DNA TGTGCCAGCAGCCAAGGGGGGGGTGAGGTCTATGGCTACACCTTC. Its translation is CASSQGGGEVYGYTF.